The clone carrying this T cell receptor (beta chain) appeared a single time. Germline CDR1 is MNHNS and CDR2 is SASEGT. The CDR3 is 14 amino acids. Trimming took off 2 bases at V and 2 bases at J, with 9 bases between the two ends. Produced via immunoSEQ multiplex PCR; TCRdb's table is partial and in-frame only. The sample contains 150,000 to 200,000 clones, roughly 83% of which appear only once. This entry is derived from a study of blood T cell repertoires in COVID-19. Study-wide context: The United States, Italy and Spain supplied acute and convalescent COVID-19 samples. PBMCs, B-cell-depleted T cells, or T cells were the source of the cDNA or gDNA that made up the material.

Sequencing was carried out using PBMCs or T cells enriched from blood (not recorded which). The sequence derives from an older man who had been exposed to COVID-19. The genes are TRBV6-1 and TRBJ1-2; D is unclear. In nucleotides, the CDR3 is TGTGCCAGCAGTGAAATGGCCACGAACTATGGCTACACCTTC. It translates to CASSEMATNYGYTF.